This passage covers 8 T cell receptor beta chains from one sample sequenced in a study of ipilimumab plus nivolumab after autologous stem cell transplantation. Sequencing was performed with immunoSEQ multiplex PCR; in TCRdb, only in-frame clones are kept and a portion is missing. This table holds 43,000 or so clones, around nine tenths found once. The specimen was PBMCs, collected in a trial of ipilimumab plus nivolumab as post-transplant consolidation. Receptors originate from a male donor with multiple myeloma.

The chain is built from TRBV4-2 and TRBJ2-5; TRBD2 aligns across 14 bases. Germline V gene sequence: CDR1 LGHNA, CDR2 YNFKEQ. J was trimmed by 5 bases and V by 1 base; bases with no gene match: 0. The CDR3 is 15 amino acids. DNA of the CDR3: TGTGCCAGCAGCCAAGGGACTAGCGGGGGGGAGACCCAGTACTTC. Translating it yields CASSQGTSGGETQYF.

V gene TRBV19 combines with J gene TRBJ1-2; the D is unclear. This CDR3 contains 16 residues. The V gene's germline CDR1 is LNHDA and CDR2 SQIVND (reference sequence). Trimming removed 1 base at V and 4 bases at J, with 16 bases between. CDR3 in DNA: TGTGCCAGTAGTATAGCTCACAACCCTGGGGTCTATGGCTACACCTTC. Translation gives CASSIAHNPGVYGYTF.

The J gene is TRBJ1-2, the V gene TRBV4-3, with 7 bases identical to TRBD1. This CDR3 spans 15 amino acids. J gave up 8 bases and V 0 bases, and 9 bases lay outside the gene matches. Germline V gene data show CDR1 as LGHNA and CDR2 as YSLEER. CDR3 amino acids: CASSQEPRQGRGYTF. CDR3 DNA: TGCGCCAGCAGCCAAGAGCCAAGACAGGGCCGCGGCTACACCTTC.

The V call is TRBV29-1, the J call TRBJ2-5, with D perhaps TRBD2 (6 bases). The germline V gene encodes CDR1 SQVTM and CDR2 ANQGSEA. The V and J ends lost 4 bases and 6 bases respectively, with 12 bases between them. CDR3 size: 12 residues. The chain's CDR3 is CSVGREVKTQYF. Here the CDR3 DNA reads TGCAGCGTTGGCAGGGAGGTAAAGACCCAGTACTTC.

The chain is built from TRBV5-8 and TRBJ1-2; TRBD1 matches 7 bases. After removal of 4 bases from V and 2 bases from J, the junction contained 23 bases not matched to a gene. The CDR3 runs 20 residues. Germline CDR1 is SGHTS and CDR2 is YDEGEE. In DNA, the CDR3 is TGTGCCAGCAGCCCCACCGATGTTAGACAGGGAAGATTTAGAAACTATGGCTACACCTTC. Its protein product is CASSPTDVRQGRFRNYGYTF.

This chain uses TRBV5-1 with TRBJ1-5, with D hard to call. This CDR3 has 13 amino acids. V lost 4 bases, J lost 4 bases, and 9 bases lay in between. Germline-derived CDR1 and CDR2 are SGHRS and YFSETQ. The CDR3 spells CASSPDGNQPQHF. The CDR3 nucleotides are TGCGCCAGCAGCCCGGACGGAAATCAGCCCCAGCATTTT.

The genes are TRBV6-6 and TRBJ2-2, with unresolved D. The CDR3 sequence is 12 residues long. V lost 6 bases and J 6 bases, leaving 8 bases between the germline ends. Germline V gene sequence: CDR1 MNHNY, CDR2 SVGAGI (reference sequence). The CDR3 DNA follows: TGTGCCAGCAGCCACCTGGCCGGGGAGCTGTTTTTT. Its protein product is CASSHLAGELFF.

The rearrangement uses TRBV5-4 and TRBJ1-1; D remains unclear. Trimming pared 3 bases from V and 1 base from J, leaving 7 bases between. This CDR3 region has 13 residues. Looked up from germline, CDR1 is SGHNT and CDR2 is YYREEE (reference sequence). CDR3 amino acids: CASSSGRNTEAFF. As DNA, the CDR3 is TGTGCCAGCAGCTCAGGACGGAACACTGAAGCTTTCTTT.